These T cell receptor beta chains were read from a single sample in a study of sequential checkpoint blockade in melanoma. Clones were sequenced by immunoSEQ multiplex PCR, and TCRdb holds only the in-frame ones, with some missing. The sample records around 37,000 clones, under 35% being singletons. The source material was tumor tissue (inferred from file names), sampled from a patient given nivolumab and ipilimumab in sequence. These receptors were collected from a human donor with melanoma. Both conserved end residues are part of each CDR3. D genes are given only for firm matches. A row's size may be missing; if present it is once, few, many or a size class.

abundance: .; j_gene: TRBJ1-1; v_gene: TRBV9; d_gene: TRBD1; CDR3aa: CASSSDRDTEAFF; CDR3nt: TGTGCCAGCAGCTCGGACAGGGACACTGAAGCTTTCTTT
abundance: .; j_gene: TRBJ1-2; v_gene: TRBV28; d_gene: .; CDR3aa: CASSLAQAYGYTF; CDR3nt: TGTGCCAGCAGTTTAGCCCAGGCCTATGGCTACACCTTC
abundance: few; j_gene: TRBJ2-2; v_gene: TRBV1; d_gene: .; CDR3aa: CASSQSGGALGTGELFF; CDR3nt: TGCGCCAGCAGCCAAAGTGGGGGGGCCTTAGGGACCGGGGAGCTGTTTTTT
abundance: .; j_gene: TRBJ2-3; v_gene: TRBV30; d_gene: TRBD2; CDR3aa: CAWNSGGTDTQYF; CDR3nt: TGTGCCTGGAATAGCGGGGGCACAGATACGCAGTATTTT
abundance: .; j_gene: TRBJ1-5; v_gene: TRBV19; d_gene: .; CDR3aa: CASSPANQPQHF; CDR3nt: TGTGCCAGTAGTCCGGCCAATCAGCCCCAGCATTTT
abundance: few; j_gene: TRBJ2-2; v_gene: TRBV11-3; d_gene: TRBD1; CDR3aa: CASSSGQVNTGELFF; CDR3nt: TGTGCCAGCAGCTCTGGACAGGTGAACACCGGGGAGCTGTTTTTT
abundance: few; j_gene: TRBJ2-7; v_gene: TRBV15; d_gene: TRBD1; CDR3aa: CATSRPGTGAYEQYF; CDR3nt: TGTGCCACCAGCAGACCCGGGACAGGGGCCTACGAGCAGTACTTC
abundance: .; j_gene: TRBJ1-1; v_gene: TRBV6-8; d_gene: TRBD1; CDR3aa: CAIPYSGQGESCILDTEAFF; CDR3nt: TGTGCCATCCCCTATTCCGGACAGGGTGAGAGCTGTATTTTGGACACTGAAGCTTTCTTT
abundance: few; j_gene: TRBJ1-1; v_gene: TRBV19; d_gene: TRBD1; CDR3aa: CASSMGEDRSNTEAFF; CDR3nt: TGTGCCAGTAGTATGGGAGAGGACAGGTCGAACACTGAAGCTTTCTTT
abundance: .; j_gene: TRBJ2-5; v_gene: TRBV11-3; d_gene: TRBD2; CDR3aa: CASSLPGGAEGETQYF; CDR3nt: TGTGCCAGCAGCTTACCCGGGGGGGCAGAGGGAGAGACCCAGTACTTC
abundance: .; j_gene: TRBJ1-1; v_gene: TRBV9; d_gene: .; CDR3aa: CASSQRGDTEAFF; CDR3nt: TGTGCCAGCAGCCAAAGGGGGGATACTGAAGCTTTCTTT
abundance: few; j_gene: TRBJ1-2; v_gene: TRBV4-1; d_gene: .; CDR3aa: CASSQDLRGIRNGYTF; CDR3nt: TGCGCCAGCAGCCAAGATCTTAGAGGAATCCGGAATGGCTACACCTTC
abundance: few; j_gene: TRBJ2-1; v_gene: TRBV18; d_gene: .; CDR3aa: CASSPPGRTEYNEQFF; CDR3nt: TGTGCCAGCTCACCTCCGGGACGTACGGAATACAATGAGCAGTTCTTC
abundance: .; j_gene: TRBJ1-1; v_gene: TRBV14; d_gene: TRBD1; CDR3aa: CASSPGTALLTEAFF; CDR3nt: TGTGCCAGCAGCCCCGGGACAGCTCTATTAACTGAAGCTTTCTTT
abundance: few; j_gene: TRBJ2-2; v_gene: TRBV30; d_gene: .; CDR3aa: CAWSNHEAGELFF; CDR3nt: TGTGCCTGGAGTAACCACGAAGCCGGGGAGCTGTTTTTT
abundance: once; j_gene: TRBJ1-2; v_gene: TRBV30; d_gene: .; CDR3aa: CAWSVQGSYGYTF; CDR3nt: TGTGCCTGGAGTGTACAGGGATCGTATGGCTACACCTTC
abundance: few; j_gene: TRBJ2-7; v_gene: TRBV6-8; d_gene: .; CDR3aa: CASSYGGRGKGNEQYF; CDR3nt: TGTGCCAGCAGTTACGGGGGCAGGGGCAAGGGGAACGAGCAGTACTTC
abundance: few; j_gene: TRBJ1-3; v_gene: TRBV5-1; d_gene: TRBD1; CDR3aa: CASSLGDSGNTIYF; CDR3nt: TGCGCCAGCAGCTTGGGGGACAGTGGAAACACCATATATTTT
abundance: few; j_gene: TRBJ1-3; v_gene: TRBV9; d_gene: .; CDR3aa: CASSVEPLGPEGNTIYF; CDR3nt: TGTGCCAGCAGCGTAGAACCCCTAGGACCAGAAGGAAACACCATATATTTT
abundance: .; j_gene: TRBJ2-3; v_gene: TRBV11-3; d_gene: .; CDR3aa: CASSLQAVSTDTQYF; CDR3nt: TGTGCCAGCAGCTTACAAGCGGTGAGCACAGATACGCAGTATTTT
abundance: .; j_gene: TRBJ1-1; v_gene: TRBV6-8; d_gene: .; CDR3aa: CASSPPSGTEAFF; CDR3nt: TGTGCCAGCAGTCCCCCCTCGGGAACTGAAGCTTTCTTT
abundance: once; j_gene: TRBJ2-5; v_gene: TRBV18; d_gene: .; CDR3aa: CASSPPGRSGGTQYF; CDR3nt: TGTGCCAGCTCACCCCCCGGGCGGTCCGGAGGGACCCAGTACTTC
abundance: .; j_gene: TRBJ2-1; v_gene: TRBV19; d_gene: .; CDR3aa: CASGPPSEQFF; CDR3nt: TGTGCCAGTGGGCCTCCCTCCGAGCAGTTCTTC